This T cell receptor (beta chain) was found in a study of Ad26.COV2.S vaccination and SARS-CoV-2 variants. Across the study: Donor had been placed in the Ad26.COV2.S arm of the COV1001 trial.

Germline CDR1 is MDHEN and CDR2 is SYDVKM. The CDR3 runs 15 residues. V dropped 2 bases and J dropped 0; count of bases not matched to a gene: 4. This clone occurred a few times. Its antigen is not identified. Repertoires were generated with immunoSEQ multiplex PCR, while TCRdb's copy carries only in-frame clones and drops some. The sample has 250,000 to 300,000 clones, around 87% seen once. Study-level points and caveats: Placebo recipients showed lower spike-specific TCR breadth than vaccinees.

Treatment noted: some 19 received Ad26.COV2.S at low or high dose, single or two shots; about 5 received placebo; per-sample allocation not given. Sampling was done on day 63 after the first vaccine or placebo injection. At a Boston site, the person donating was an adult of 18-55 years. Expressing Wuhan-strain SARS-CoV-2 spike, an Ad26 vector served as the vaccine. The receptor's source is a person aged 18-60 years who received the Ad26.COV2.S COVID-19 vaccine or a placebo. The chain recombines TRBV28 with TRBJ2-7, with 7 nucleotides matching TRBD1. This specimen was peripheral blood, taken in a trial of Ad26.COV2.S vaccine versus placebo. CDR3 residues: CASSLGTVSSYEQYF. The CDR3 DNA follows: TGTGCCAGCAGTTTAGGGACAGTAAGCTCCTACGAGCAGTACTTC.